Following are 12 T cell receptor beta chains from one sample sequenced in a study of cytomegalovirus exposure and HLA in healthy donors. With 60 Vbeta and 13 Jbeta primers, the PCR was carried out. Only in-frame clones appear in the TCRdb table, and some are missing; sequencing was by immunoSEQ multiplex PCR. This sample yields about 140,000 clones, of which about 61% are seen a single time; around 1.9% belongs to the top ten. Specimen: PBMCs. The source of these receptors is a male donor in good health and CMV-seronegative.

This clone has just one count. This sequence joins TRBV5-4 and TRBJ2-7; 16 bases line up with TRBD2. The CDR3 totals 17 residues. Germline CDR1 is SGHNT and CDR2 is YYREEE (reference sequence). J lost 2 bases, V lost 4 bases, and 6 bases had no gene match. The CDR3 DNA is TGTGCCAGCAGCCTGGGACTAGCGGGGGGGATTACCTACGAGCAGTACTTC. Protein: CASSLGLAGGITYEQYF. Full variable domain (outside the CDR3, taken from reference TRBV5-4 and TRBJ2-7): ETGVTQSPTHLIKTRGQQVTLRCSSQSGHNTVSWYQQALGQGPQFIFQYYREEENGRGNFPPRFSGLQFPNYSSELNVNALELDDSALYLCASSLGLAGGITYEQYFGPGTRLTVT.

The chain combines TRBV29-1 with TRBJ2-7; 10 bases map to TRBD1. The CDR3 has 13 amino acids. Unmatched junction bases numbered 5, after V lost 7 bases and J lost 2 bases. Germline CDR1 reads SQVTM; CDR2 reads ANQGSEA. CDR3: CSGGGTGAYEQYF. The CDR3 DNA reads TGCAGCGGGGGGGGGACAGGGGCCTACGAGCAGTACTTC.

This sequence joins TRBV28 and TRBJ2-7, with 8 positions matching TRBD1. Losses at the gene ends were 5 bases for V and 3 bases for J; bases not matched to a gene: 9. Germline CDR1 reads MDHEN; CDR2 reads SYDVKM. The CDR3 has 15 residues. CDR3 DNA: TGTGCCAGCAGTCGGGACAGGATACTTTACTACGAGCAGTACTTC. Translating gives CASSRDRILYYEQYF.

This clone was counted once. J is TRBJ2-3 and V is TRBV7-9; D may be TRBD1 (6 bases). The CDR3 consists of 18 residues. Trimming took off 2 bases at V and 0 bases at J, with 18 bases between the two ends. Germline V gene sequence: CDR1 SEHNR, CDR2 FQNEAQ (reference sequence). The CDR3: CASSLIGLGGLSTDTQYF. In DNA, the CDR3 is TGTGCCAGCAGCTTAATCGGTTTAGGGGGATTAAGCACAGATACGCAGTATTTT.

This clone showed up just a few times. The rearrangement links TRBV4-1 to TRBJ2-5, with 7 positions matching TRBD1. Germline V gene lookup returns CDR1 MGHRA and CDR2 YSYEKL. This CDR3 is built from 16 residues. V gave up 3 bases and J gave up 4 bases; unmatched junction bases: 11. The CDR3 sequence: CASSHSSGTDGETQYF. The CDR3 region has the DNA TGCGCCAGCAGCCACTCTTCCGGGACAGACGGAGAGACCCAGTACTTC.

J is TRBJ1-5 and V is TRBV7-2, with 7 bases lining up with TRBD1. This CDR3 has 15 amino acids. Losses at the gene ends were 6 bases for V and 3 bases for J; bases not matched to a gene: 8. Looked up from germline, CDR1 is SGHTA and CDR2 is FQGNSA. This CDR3 is CASRGVGGYNQPQHF. The CDR3 DNA reads as TGTGCCAGCAGAGGGGTAGGGGGCTACAATCAGCCCCAGCATTTT.

CDR3 loop: CASSQGQGGSPLHF. CDR3 bases: TGTGCCAGCAGCCAAGGACAGGGTGGTTCACCCCTCCACTTT. This chain connects TRBV14 to TRBJ1-6; 7 bases fit TRBD1. Germline CDR1 reads SGHDN; CDR2 reads FVKESK. The CDR3 is made up of 14 amino acids. V lost 1 base, J lost 9 bases, and 3 bases stayed unmatched.

The chain has TRBV6-4 and TRBJ2-1, with 9 bases fitting TRBD2. Germline CDR1 MRHNA, CDR2 SNTAGT. Germline trimming cut 2 bases from V and 7 bases from J; bases unmatched to any gene: 15. This CDR3 spans 18 amino acids. DNA for the CDR3: TGTGCCAGCAGTGACAGGGCGGCGGGGGGGCGGTTCTCTAATGAGCAGTTCTTC. It yields the protein CASSDRAAGGRFSNEQFF.

The gene calls are TRBV5-6 and TRBJ1-4; D is unresolved. Trimming stripped 1 base from V and 0 bases from J, with 13 bases between. Germline CDR1 is SGHDT and CDR2 is YYEEEE. CDR3 length: 17 residues. CDR3: CASSLPGTLATNEKLFF. CDR3 in DNA: TGTGCCAGCAGCTTGCCGGGAACTCTCGCAACTAATGAAAAACTGTTTTTT.

V gene TRBV20-1 combines with J gene TRBJ2-7; D is possibly TRBD1 (6 bases). Trimming pared 5 bases from V and 7 bases from J, leaving 12 bases between. The CDR3 spans 11 residues. CDR1 is DFQATT, CDR2 SNEGSKA, per germline (reference sequence). The chain's CDR3 is CSAYRVGEQYF. CDR3 bases: TGCAGTGCTTACAGGGTTGGGGAGCAGTACTTC.

This clone was seen a handful of times. The genes are TRBV6-6 and TRBJ1-3; D gene uncertain. With 11 bases removed from V and 4 bases from J, the gap between germline ends came to 15 bases. Germline V gives CDR1 MNHNY, CDR2 SVGAGI (reference sequence). The CDR3 runs 13 residues. CDR3 in amino acids: CAGSAAGGNTIYF. DNA of the CDR3: TGTGCCGGATCGGCGGCGGGAGGAAACACCATATATTTT.

This clone was counted a few times. This CDR3 reads CASSAGGAGNTEAFF. The CDR3 DNA follows: TGCGCCAGCAGCGCCGGGGGGGCGGGGAACACTGAAGCTTTCTTT. This chain connects TRBV5-1 to TRBJ1-1; a weak D match, TRBD1 (6 bases). V was pared by 4 bases and J by 1 base, with 14 bases between. CDR3 length equals 15 residues. The germline gives CDR1 SGHRS, CDR2 YFSETQ.